Listed below are T cell receptor beta chains from one sample, sequenced in a study of blood T cell repertoires in COVID-19. Using immunoSEQ multiplex PCR, the repertoire was profiled, and TCRdb retains in-frame clones only, with some absent. Of roughly 250,000 clones listed, 80% to 90% are singletons. The sequenced sample was PBMCs or T cells enriched from blood (not recorded which). Receptors originate from a middle-aged woman who had been exposed to COVID-19. Each CDR3 is given without its conserved first and last residue.

v_call cdr3_aa
TRBV4-2 ASSQGGGQLADTQY
TRBV7-9 ASSHWTVTNYGYT
TRBV6-5 ASTPRGGSNQPQH
TRBV15 ATSRETSGYYNEQF
TRBV18 ASSPWGTSIQY
TRBV5-5 ASSLARTGGSPLH
TRBV19 ASTLAGGRINEQF
TRBV29-1 SVVHRGNEQF
TRBV7-6 ASSSGQGGEKLF
TRBV10-3 AISGKTGEHYEQY
TRBV7-2 ASRLMEYNEQF
TRBV19 ASRWDSTDTQY
TRBV7-3 ASSATSGGAYEQF
TRBV7-3 ASSPGLASYNEQF
TRBV4-3 ASSPSEGNQPQH
TRBV6-5 ASSYDSSGANVLT
TRBV25-1 ASSGGQGINSPLH
TRBV4-1 ASSPGQPGTDTQY
TRBV15 ATSREVGRGGAF
TRBV7-9 ASSGQGQPQH
TRBV7-2 ASSLEGDQPQH
TRBV4-3 ASSQVIGQYYGYT